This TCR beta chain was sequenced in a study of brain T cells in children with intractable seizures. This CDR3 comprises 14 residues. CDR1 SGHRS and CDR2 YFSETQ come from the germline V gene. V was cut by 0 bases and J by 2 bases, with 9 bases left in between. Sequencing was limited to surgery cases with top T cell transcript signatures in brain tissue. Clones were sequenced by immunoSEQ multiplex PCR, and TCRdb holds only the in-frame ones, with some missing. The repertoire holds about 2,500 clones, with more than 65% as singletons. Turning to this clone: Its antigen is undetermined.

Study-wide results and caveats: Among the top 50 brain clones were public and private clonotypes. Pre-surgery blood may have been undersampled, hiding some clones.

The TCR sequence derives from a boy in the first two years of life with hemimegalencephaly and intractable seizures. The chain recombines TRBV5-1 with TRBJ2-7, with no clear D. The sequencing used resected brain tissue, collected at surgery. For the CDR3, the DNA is TGCGCCAGCAGCTTGGTCATGGACCCCTACGAGCAGTACTTC. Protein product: CASSLVMDPYEQYF.